This TCR beta chain was identified in a study of T-cell memory formation after mild COVID-19 (dated by TCRdb to about 2021). As for the study more broadly: Most TCR sequence clusters were specific to one of the two donors. The cohort was made up of two young adult volunteers, one female and one male, who were previously healthy. Longitudinal TCRalpha and TCRbeta repertoire sequencing tracked T-cell clones expanding and contracting after mild COVID-19 in a couple of donors.

General conclusions and limits of the study: Some responding clones were detected in pre-infection memory, suggesting pre-existing cross-reactive memory T cells joined the SARS-CoV-2 response. Clones that contracted from day 15 to 85 showed balanced CD4/CD8 phenotypes, whereas a second wave of clones that expanded from day 15 to 37 leaned towards CD4+. Only two mild cases were covered in the study, and larger cohorts including severe cases with pre-infection samples were considered necessary. Contracting CD4+ clones were found mainly in CM and EM memory subsets, while CD8+ clones were enriched in EMRA. Whether the second-wave clones peaking on day 37 were SARS-CoV-2 specific was not confirmed.

Spanning cysteine to phenylalanine, the CDR3 consists of 16 amino acids. The only DNA kept is the CDR3, 48 bases in frame from the first base. The germline ends are 14 bases apart after V is trimmed by 1 base and J by 4 bases. Instrument on record: Illumina NovaSeq 6000. Using 5'RACE with constant-segment primers, TCRalpha and TCRbeta cDNA libraries were constructed, with sample barcodes and unique molecular identifiers added in the process. RNA was extracted from every sample with Trizol reagent. Library amplification was performed in two PCR steps, and a second sample barcode and Illumina TruSeq adapters were introduced in the second step. The libraries were sequenced on an Illumina NovaSeq using 2 x 150 bp paired-end reads. In the authors' own workflow: Reads were demultiplexed and collapsed into UMI-guided consensus sequences with migec v1.2.7. Using mixcr v2.1.11, UMI consensuses were aligned to TRA and TRB V and J templates and then assembled into clonotypes. Expanded or contracted clonotypes were those called significant by both edgeR and NoisET, with noise models trained on biological replicates. edgeR calls used a false discovery rate-adjusted p below 0.01 and a log2 fold-change threshold of 1. As an exploratory analysis of dynamics, max-normalized trajectories of the 1000 most abundant clonotypes were examined with PCA combined with hierarchical clustering. The CD4 or CD8 phenotype of responding clones was assigned using the separately sequenced CD4+ and CD8+ repertoires. TCRdb reprocessed the public reads (quality trimming at Q25 with fastp, clone calling with MiXCR) and kept in-frame beta chains. Every entry covers one CDR3 protein and lists the most common genes and DNA from its rows. These V and J calls rely on TCRdb rather than the paper's analysis. In this sample the table shows approximately 560,000 distinct CDR3 sequences, 15% to 20% of which occur a single time. Around 8.1% of the sample is held by the ten biggest clonotypes.

This clonotype was detected a few times. Its antigen is currently not known. Per-nucleotide qualities are absent, and no much larger clonotype sits a single base away. Ficoll-Paque density gradient centrifugation was used to isolate PBMCs. The receptor chain draws on TRBV12-3 or TRBV12-4 and TRBJ1-5, with the D segment identity uncertain. The sequenced sample was PBMCs or a T cell subset sorted from them (not recorded which). The sequence was collected from an adult woman who had mild COVID-19 (a few samples of this study predate the infection). The sample titles of this study are shuffled in the database, so cell type and time point are left out; the donor was told from shared clones. The CDR3 protein: CASSLGGGRSNQPQHF. The base sequence is TGTGCCAGCAGTTTAGGCGGCGGGAGGAGTAATCAGCCCCAGCATTTT.